Reported below is one T cell receptor beta chain. The table came from immunoSEQ multiplex PCR; TCRdb's copy has only in-frame clones and leaves some out. The data hold more than 130,000 clones, with less than 85% observed a single time. This entry comes from a study of blood T cell repertoires in COVID-19. About the study: The United States, Italy and Spain were the sources of the acute and convalescent COVID-19 samples.

The sequenced material came from peripheral blood. This sequence was found in a woman of 80 years or more in a cohort sampled during active or convalescent COVID-19.

CDR3 in amino acids: CASSEDSSRGYTF. The DNA for the CDR3 is TGTGCCAGTAGTGAGGACTCATCACGAGGCTACACCTTC. V is TRBV19 and J is TRBJ1-2; D is uncertain. Germline V gene data show CDR1 as LNHDA and CDR2 as SQIVND (reference sequence). Between the trimmed V and J ends, which lost 5 bases and 8 bases, there was a span of 15 bases. CDR3 length: 13 residues.